This T cell receptor (beta chain) was recovered during a study of T cells after posttransplantation cyclophosphamide. For this clone: Its antigen is as yet unknown. A junction boundary mismatches the germline segment, possibly from a read error.

A marrow graft followed busulfan-fludarabine conditioning, with cyclophosphamide on days +3 and +4. TCRdb's copy holds only in-frame clones and misses some; the assay was immunoSEQ multiplex PCR. The sample has around 5,000 clones; less than 2% are singletons. Germline CDR1 reads SGDLS; CDR2 reads YYNGEE. The CDR3 is 10 residues long. Study-wide findings and caveats: TRB clonality was highly associated with recipient CMV seropositivity and reactivation. Later post-transplant blood repertoires were often dominated by donor CD8+ memory clones. Skin or GI-infiltrating T cells shared few TRB sequences with blood.

This receptor was identified in a male patient in his thirties who received an allogeneic stem cell transplant from a related donor, was CMV-positive, and had no GVHD. Some T cells may arise from the graft donor. This sequence joins TRBV9 and TRBJ1-6; D is uncertain. Here the sequenced sample was PBMCs, taken 242 days after a stem cell transplant with posttransplant cyclophosphamide. The CDR3 loop is CASVGFSGRF. CDR3 nucleotide sequence: TGTGCCAGCGTGGGGTTTAGCGGCCGCTTT.